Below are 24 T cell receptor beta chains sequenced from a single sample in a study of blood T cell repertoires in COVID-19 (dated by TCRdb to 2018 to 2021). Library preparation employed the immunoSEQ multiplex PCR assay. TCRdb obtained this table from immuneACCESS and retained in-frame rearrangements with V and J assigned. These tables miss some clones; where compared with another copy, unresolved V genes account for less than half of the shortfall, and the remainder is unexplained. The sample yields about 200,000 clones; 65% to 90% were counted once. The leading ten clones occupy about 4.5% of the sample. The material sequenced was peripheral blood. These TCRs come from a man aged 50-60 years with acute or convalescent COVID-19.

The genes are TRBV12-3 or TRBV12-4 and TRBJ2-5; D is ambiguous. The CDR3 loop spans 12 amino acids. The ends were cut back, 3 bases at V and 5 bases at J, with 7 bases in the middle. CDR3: CASSFGPETQYF. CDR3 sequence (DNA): TGTGCCAGCAGTTTCGGTCCGGAGACCCAGTACTTC.

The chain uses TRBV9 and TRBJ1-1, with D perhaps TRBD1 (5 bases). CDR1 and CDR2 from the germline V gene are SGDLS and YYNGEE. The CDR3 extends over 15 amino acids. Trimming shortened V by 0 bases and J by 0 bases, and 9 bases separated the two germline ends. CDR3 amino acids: CASSVVPTVNTEAFF. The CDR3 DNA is TGTGCCAGCAGCGTAGTCCCGACAGTGAACACTGAAGCTTTCTTT. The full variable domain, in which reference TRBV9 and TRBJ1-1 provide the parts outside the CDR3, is DSGVTQTPKHLITATGQRVTLRCSPRSGDLSVYWYQQSLDQGLQFLIQYYNGEERAKGNILERFSAQQFPDLHSELNLSSLELGDSALYFCASSVVPTVNTEAFFGQGTRLTVV.

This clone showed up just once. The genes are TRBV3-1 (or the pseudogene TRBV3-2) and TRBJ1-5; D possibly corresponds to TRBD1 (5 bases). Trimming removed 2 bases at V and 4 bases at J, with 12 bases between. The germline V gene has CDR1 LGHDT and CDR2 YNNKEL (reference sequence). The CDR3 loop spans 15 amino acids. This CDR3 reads CASSQTWGGNQPQHF. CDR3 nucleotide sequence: TGTGCCAGCAGCCAAACCTGGGGGGGGAATCAGCCCCAGCATTTT.

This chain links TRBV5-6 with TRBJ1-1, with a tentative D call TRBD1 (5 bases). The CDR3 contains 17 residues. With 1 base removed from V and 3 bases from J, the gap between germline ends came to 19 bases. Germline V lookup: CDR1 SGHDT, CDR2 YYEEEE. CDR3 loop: CASSLTGGPQGDTEAFF. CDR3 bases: TGTGCCAGCAGCTTGACCGGGGGTCCGCAAGGAGACACTGAAGCTTTCTTT.

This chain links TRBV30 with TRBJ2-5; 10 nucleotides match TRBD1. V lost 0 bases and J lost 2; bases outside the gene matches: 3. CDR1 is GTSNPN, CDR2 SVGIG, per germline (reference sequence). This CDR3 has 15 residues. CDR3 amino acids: CAWSVRGQGQETQYF. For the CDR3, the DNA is TGTGCCTGGAGTGTACGGGGACAGGGGCAAGAGACCCAGTACTTC. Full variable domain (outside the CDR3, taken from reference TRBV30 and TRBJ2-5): SQTIHQWPATLVQPVGSPLSLECTVEGTSNPNLYWYRQAAGRGLQLLFYSVGIGQISSEVPQNLSASRPQDRQFILSSKKLLLSDSGFYLCAWSVRGQGQETQYFGPGTRLLVL.

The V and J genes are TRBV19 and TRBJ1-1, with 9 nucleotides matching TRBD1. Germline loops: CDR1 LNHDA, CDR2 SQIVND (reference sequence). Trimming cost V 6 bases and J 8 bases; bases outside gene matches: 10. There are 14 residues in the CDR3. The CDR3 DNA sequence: TGTGCCAGTAGGGAGGGACAGGGTAGTATAGAAGCTTTCTTT. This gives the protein CASREGQGSIEAFF.

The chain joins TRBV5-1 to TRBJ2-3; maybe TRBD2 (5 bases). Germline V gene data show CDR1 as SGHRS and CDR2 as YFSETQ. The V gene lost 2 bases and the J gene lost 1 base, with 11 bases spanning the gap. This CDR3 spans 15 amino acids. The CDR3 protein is CASSFSSPGTDTQYF. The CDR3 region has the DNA TGCGCCAGCAGCTTTTCTAGCCCTGGCACAGATACGCAGTATTTT. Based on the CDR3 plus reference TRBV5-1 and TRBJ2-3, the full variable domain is KAGVTQTPRYLIKTRGQQVTLSCSPISGHRSVSWYQQTPGQGLQFLFEYFSETQRNKGNFPGRFSGRQFSNSRSEMNVSTLELGDSALYLCASSFSSPGTDTQYFGPGTRLTVL.

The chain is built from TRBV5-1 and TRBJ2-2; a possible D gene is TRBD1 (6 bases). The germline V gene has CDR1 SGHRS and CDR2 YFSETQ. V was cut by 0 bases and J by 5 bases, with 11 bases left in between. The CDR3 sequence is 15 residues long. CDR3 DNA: TGCGCCAGCAGCTTGGAGCCTACAGGGACCGGGGAGCTGTTTTTT. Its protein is CASSLEPTGTGELFF. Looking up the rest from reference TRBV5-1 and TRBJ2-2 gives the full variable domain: KAGVTQTPRYLIKTRGQQVTLSCSPISGHRSVSWYQQTPGQGLQFLFEYFSETQRNKGNFPGRFSGRQFSNSRSEMNVSTLELGDSALYLCASSLEPTGTGELFFGEGSRLTVL.

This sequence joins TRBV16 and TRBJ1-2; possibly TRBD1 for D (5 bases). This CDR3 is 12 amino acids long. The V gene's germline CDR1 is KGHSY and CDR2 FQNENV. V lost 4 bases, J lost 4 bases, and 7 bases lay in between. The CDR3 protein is CASSPDSYGYTF. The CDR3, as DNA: TGTGCCAGCAGCCCCGACAGCTATGGCTACACCTTC.

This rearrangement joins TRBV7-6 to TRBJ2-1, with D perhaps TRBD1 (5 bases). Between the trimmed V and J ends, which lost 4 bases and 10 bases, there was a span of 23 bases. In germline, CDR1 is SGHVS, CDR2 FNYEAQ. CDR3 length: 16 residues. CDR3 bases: TGTGCCAGCAGCTCGCAAGCGACAGATCCTCGCAAAGAGCAGTTCTTC. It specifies CASSSQATDPRKEQFF.

This CDR3 is CASSPRRQGARETQYF. In DNA form, the CDR3 reads TGTGCCAGCTCACCAAGGAGGCAGGGGGCTCGAGAGACCCAGTACTTC. The rearrangement joins TRBV18 to TRBJ2-5; 8 bases align to TRBD1. The CDR3 consists of 16 residues. The germline CDR1 and CDR2 sequences are KGHSH and LQKENI. The junction had 9 bases not matched to a gene; V was cut back by 2 bases and J by 4 bases.

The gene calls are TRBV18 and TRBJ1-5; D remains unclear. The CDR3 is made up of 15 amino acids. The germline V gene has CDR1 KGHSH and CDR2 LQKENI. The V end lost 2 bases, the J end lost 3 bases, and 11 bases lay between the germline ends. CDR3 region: CASSPSVSNNQPQHF. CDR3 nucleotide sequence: TGTGCCAGCTCACCATCCGTGAGCAACAATCAGCCCCAGCATTTT.

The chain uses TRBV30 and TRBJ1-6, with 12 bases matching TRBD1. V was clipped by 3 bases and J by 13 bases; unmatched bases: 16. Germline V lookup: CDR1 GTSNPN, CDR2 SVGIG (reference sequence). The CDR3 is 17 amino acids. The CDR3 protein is CAWRSGTGGGSLSPLHF. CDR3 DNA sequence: TGTGCCTGGAGATCCGGGACAGGGGGCGGGAGCCTCTCGCCCCTCCACTTT.

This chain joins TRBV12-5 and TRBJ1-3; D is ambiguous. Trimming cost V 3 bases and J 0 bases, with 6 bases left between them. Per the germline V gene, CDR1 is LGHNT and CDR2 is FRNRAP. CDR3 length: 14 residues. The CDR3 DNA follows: TGTGCTAGTGGTTTTGAGGCCTCTGGAAACACCATATATTTT. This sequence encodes CASGFEASGNTIYF.

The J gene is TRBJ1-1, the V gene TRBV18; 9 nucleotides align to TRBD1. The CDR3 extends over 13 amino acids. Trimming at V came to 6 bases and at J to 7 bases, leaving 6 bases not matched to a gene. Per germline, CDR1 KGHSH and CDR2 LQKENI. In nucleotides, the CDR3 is TGTGCCAGCTCCACAGGGGGCCCATATGAAGCTTTCTTT. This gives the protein CASSTGGPYEAFF.

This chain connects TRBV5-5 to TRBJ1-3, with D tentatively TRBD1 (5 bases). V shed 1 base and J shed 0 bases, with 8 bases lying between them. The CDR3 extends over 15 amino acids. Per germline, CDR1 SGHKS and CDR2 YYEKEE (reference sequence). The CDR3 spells CASSLRQGSGNTIYF. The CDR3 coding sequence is TGTGCCAGCAGCTTGAGGCAGGGCTCTGGAAACACCATATATTTT.

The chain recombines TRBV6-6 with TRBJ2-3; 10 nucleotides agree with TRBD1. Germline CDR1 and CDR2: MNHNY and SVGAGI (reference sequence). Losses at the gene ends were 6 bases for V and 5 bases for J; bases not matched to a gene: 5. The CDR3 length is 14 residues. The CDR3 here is CASSPGQGGDTQYF. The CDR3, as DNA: TGTGCCAGCAGCCCCGGACAGGGGGGAGATACGCAGTATTTT.

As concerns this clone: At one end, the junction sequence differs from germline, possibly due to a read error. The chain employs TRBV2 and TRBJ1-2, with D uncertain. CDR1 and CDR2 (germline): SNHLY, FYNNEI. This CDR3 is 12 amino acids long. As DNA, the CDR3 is TGTGCCAGCAGTGAGACTAAATATGGCTACACCTTC. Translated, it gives CASSETKYGYTF. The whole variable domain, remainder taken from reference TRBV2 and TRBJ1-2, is EPEVTQTPSHQVTQMGQEVILRCVPISNHLYFYWYRQILGQKVEFLVSFYNNEISEKSEIFDDQFSVERPDGSNFTLKIRSTKLEDSAMYFCASSETKYGYTFGSGTRLTVV.

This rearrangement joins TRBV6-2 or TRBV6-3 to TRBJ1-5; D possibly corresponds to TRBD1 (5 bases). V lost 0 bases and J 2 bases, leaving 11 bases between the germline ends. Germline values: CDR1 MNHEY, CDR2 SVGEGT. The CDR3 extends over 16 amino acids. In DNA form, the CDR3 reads TGTGCCAGCAGTTACTCCCCCAGGGCAGGCAATCAGCCCCAGCATTTT. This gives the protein CASSYSPRAGNQPQHF.

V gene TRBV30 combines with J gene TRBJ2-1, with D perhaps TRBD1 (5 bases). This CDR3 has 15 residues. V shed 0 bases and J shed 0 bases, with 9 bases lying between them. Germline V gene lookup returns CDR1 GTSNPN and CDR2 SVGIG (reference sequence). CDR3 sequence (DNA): TGTGCCTGGAGTGTACCGCAGGGCTCCTACAATGAGCAGTTCTTC. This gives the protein CAWSVPQGSYNEQFF.

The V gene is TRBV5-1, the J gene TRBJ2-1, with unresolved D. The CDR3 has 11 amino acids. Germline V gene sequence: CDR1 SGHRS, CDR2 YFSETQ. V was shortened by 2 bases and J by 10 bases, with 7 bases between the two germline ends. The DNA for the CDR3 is TGCGCCAGCAGCTTTGACTTAGAGCAGTTCTTC. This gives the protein CASSFDLEQFF.

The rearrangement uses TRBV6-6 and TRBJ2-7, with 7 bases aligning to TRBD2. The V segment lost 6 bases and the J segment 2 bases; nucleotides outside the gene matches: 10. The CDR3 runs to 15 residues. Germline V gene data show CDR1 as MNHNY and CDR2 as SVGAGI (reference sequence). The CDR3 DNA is TGTGCCAGCAGCTTCACGGGCGGGGGTACCTACGAGCAGTACTTC. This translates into CASSFTGGGTYEQYF.

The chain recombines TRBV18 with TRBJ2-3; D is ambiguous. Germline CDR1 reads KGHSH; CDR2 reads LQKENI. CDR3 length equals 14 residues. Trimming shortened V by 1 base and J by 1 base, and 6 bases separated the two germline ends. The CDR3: CASSPRQGTDTQYF. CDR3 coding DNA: TGTGCCAGCTCACCACGGCAGGGCACAGATACGCAGTATTTT. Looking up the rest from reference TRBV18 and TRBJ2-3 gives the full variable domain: NAGVMQNPRHLVRRRGQEARLRCSPMKGHSHVYWYRQLPEEGLKFMVYLQKENIIDESGMPKERFSAEFPKEGPSILRIQQVVRGDSAAYFCASSPRQGTDTQYFGPGTRLTVL.

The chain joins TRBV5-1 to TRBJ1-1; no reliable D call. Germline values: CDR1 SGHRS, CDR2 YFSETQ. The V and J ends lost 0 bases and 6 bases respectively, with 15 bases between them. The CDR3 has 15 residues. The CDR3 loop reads CASSLAAGGSAEAFF. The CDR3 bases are TGCGCCAGCAGCTTGGCAGCGGGCGGGTCAGCTGAAGCTTTCTTT.